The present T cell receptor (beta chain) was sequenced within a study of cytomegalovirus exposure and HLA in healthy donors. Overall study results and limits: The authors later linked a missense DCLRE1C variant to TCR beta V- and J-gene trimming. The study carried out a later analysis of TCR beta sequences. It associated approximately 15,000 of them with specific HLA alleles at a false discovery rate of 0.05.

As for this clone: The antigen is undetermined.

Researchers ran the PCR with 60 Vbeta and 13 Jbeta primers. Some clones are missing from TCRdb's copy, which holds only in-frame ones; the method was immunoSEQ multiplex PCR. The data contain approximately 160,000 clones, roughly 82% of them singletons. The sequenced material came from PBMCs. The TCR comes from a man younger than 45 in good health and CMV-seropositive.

The CDR3 here is CASSVTATNTEAFF. The CDR3 DNA is TGTGCCAGCAGCGTTACAGCAACGAACACTGAAGCTTTCTTT. The J gene is TRBJ1-1, the V gene TRBV9; D is undetermined. Germline lookup yields CDR1 SGDLS and CDR2 YYNGEE. The V end lost 2 bases, the J end lost 1 base, and 9 bases lay between the germline ends. This CDR3 spans 14 amino acids.